These 16 T cell receptor beta chains came from one sample sequenced in a study of OX40 agonist ivuxolimab in advanced cancers. Assay used: immunoSEQ multiplex PCR; TCRdb lists only in-frame clones, some missing. The table lists 50,000 to 65,000 clones, roughly 80% of them singletons. The sample here was CD4+ or CD8+ T cells sorted from blood, taken in a trial of the OX40 agonist ivuxolimab. The receptors derive from an adult with an advanced solid tumor such as melanoma, head and neck, liver or kidney cancer.

The gene calls are TRBV19 and TRBJ2-7, with TRBD2 matching 11 bases. CDR1 is LNHDA and CDR2 is SQIVND in the germline V gene (reference sequence). The CDR3 totals 16 residues. Trimming took 0 bases from V and 4 from J; bases not matched to a gene: 5. Written as DNA, the CDR3 is TGTGCCAGTAGTATAGAAGGGACTAGCGGAGGATACGAGCAGTACTTC. Translated, it gives CASSIEGTSGGYEQYF. Using reference TRBV19 and TRBJ2-7 for the parts outside the CDR3, the full variable domain is DGGITQSPKYLFRKEGQNVTLSCEQNLNHDAMYWYRQDPGQGLRLIYYSQIVNDFQKGDIAEGYSVSREKKESFPLTVTSAQKNPTAFYLCASSIEGTSGGYEQYFGPGTRLTVT.

This clone was seen a single time. The genes are TRBV10-3 and TRBJ2-1; 9 bases align to TRBD2. With 10 bases clipped from V and 6 bases from J, the junction kept 7 bases outside the gene matches. In germline, CDR1 is ENHRY, CDR2 SYGVKD. This CDR3 comprises 13 residues. Written as DNA, the CDR3 is TGTGCCACGCTAGCGGGGCCCTCCAATGAGCAGTTCTTC. Encoded protein: CATLAGPSNEQFF.

The rearrangement joins TRBV11-2 to TRBJ1-1, with D unresolved. The V and J ends lost 1 base and 4 bases respectively, with 10 bases between them. CDR3 size: 14 residues. From germline, CDR1 is SGHAT and CDR2 FQNNGV. CDR3 sequence: CASSLAARGTEAFF. The CDR3, as DNA: TGTGCCAGCAGCTTAGCTGCCCGGGGCACTGAAGCTTTCTTT.

The CDR3 protein is CAISEYIGPAYEQYF. The CDR3 DNA follows: TGTGCCATCAGTGAGTATATAGGTCCCGCATACGAGCAGTACTTC. The genes are TRBV10-3 and TRBJ2-7; D unresolved. The CDR3 totals 15 residues. Germline V gene sequence: CDR1 ENHRY, CDR2 SYGVKD. Between the trimmed V and J ends, which lost 1 base and 4 bases, there was a span of 14 bases.

This clone was found once. The rearrangement uses TRBV7-3 and TRBJ2-5, with 8 bases identical to TRBD2. The CDR3 has 14 residues. V trimming: 0 bases; J trimming: 5 bases; junction bases outside the gene matches: 2. Germline V gene sequence: CDR1 SGHTA, CDR2 FQGTGA. The DNA of the CDR3 is TGTGCCAGCAGCTTAACTAGCGGGATGGAGACCCAGTACTTC. This codes for CASSLTSGMETQYF. Full variable domain (rest looked up from reference TRBV7-3 and TRBJ2-5): GAGVSQTPSNKVTEKGKYVELRCDPISGHTALYWYRQSLGQGPEFLIYFQGTGAADDSGLPNDRFFAVRPEGSVSTLKIQRTERGDSAVYLCASSLTSGMETQYFGPGTRLLVL.

The DNA for the CDR3 is TGTGCCAGCAGTTTACGACCGTCAAACAATGAGCAGTTCTTC. Translating it yields CASSLRPSNNEQFF. V is TRBV28 and J is TRBJ2-1, with D uncertain. This CDR3 contains 14 residues. Trimming took 2 bases from V and 5 from J, leaving 10 bases between them. Germline V CDR1 and CDR2: MDHEN, SYDVKM.

The genes are TRBV19 and TRBJ2-5; the D is unclear. This CDR3 is built from 13 residues. V lost 4 bases and J 1 base, leaving 7 bases between the germline ends. Germline V gives CDR1 LNHDA, CDR2 SQIVND (reference sequence). The CDR3 here is CASSKQIQETQYF. Written as DNA, the CDR3 is TGTGCCAGTAGTAAACAGATCCAAGAGACCCAGTACTTC.

The J gene is TRBJ2-1, the V gene TRBV7-2; the D is unclear. Germline V lookup: CDR1 SGHTA, CDR2 FQGNSA. The V end was cut by 5 bases, the J end by 0 bases, with 14 bases between. This CDR3 has 16 residues. The CDR3 nucleotides read TGTGCCAGCAGCCCATGGGCGTTCAGCTCCTACAATGAGCAGTTCTTC. Translation: CASSPWAFSSYNEQFF.

This clone has only one observation. The rearrangement links TRBV6-8 to TRBJ2-1; TRBD2 matches at 11 bases. V lost 6 bases and J lost 3; bases outside the gene matches: 7. CDR3 size: 16 residues. In germline, CDR1 is MNHGY, CDR2 SAAAGT. The CDR3 DNA is TGTGCCAGCAGGACCCTAGCGGGAGGACTCTACAATGAGCAGTTCTTC. Residues: CASRTLAGGLYNEQFF.

This clone turned up a few times. The rearrangement links TRBV10-3 to TRBJ1-3; TRBD1 is a possible D gene (5 bases). The CDR3 consists of 13 residues. V dropped 6 bases and J dropped 0 bases, with 6 bases sitting between them. In germline, CDR1 is ENHRY, CDR2 SYGVKD. The CDR3 protein is CAIRQDSGNTIYF. The CDR3 DNA reads TGTGCCATCAGACAGGACTCTGGAAACACCATATATTTT.

The chain recombines TRBV19 with TRBJ1-2; the match to TRBD1 covers 9 bases. The V segment lost 6 bases and the J segment 4 bases; nucleotides outside the gene matches: 3. This CDR3 spans 13 amino acids. Germline V lookup: CDR1 LNHDA, CDR2 SQIVND (reference sequence). CDR3 DNA sequence: TGTGCCAGTAGCCAACAGGGGGCCTATGGCTACACCTTC. This gives the protein CASSQQGAYGYTF.

J is TRBJ1-6 and V is TRBV5-1; no clear D gene. Trimming stripped 5 bases from V and 8 bases from J, with 11 bases between. The germline gives CDR1 SGHRS, CDR2 YFSETQ. CDR3 length: 13 amino acids. The CDR3 DNA reads as TGCGCCAGCAGGCAGGAGGAGGATTCACCCCTCCACTTT. This translates into CASRQEEDSPLHF.

This clone turned up a few times. This rearrangement joins TRBV5-4 to TRBJ1-4; 8 bases are shared with TRBD1. After removal of 3 bases from V and 6 bases from J, the junction contained 1 base not matched to a gene. The CDR3 sequence is 13 residues long. From germline, CDR1 is SGHNT and CDR2 YYREEE (reference sequence). In DNA, the CDR3 is TGTGCCAGCAGCTCGACAGGGGATGAAAAACTGTTTTTT. Residues: CASSSTGDEKLFF.

The chain carries TRBV6-5 and TRBJ2-7, with TRBD1 matching over 8 bases. Germline V gene sequence: CDR1 MNHEY, CDR2 SVGAGI. The CDR3 is 13 amino acids. J lost 5 bases, V lost 6 bases, and 6 bases had no gene match. In DNA form, the CDR3 reads TGTGCCAGCAGGTGGACAGGGCGGGACGAGCAGTACTTC. This sequence encodes CASRWTGRDEQYF.

This chain joins TRBV2 and TRBJ2-2; D is possibly TRBD2 (6 bases). Germline V gene data show CDR1 as SNHLY and CDR2 as FYNNEI. V was clipped by 1 base and J by 8 bases, with 14 bases between them. The CDR3 runs to 15 residues. CDR3 sequence reads: CASSEGTTPTGELFF. The DNA for the CDR3 is TGTGCCAGCAGTGAAGGGACTACTCCTACAGGGGAGCTGTTTTTT.

The chain uses TRBV6-1 and TRBJ1-2; D perhaps matches TRBD1 (5 bases). CDR3 size: 16 residues. Germline loops: CDR1 MNHNS, CDR2 SASEGT. V was pared by 1 base and J by 2 bases, with 14 bases between. The CDR3 reads CASSEVVGQRNYGYTF. CDR3 sequence (DNA): TGTGCCAGCAGTGAAGTGGTGGGGCAACGAAACTATGGCTACACCTTC.